The clone carrying this TCR beta chain was recorded at least ten times. Its matching antigen is unknown. Combining a sample-barcoded 5' primer with a J-beta primer mix, a second PCR ran for roughly 7 to 11 cycles. Through a template-switch adaptor with 12 random nucleotides, each cDNA molecule received a tag. TCRdb re-analysed the 5' RACE reads in MiXCR, keeping a single row per CDR3 protein. The data contain over 1,500,000 distinct CDR3 sequences, roughly 52% of them singletons. The sample is drawn from a study of blood T cells in healthy people across ages. This CDR3 contains 14 residues. Trimming removed 4 bases from V and 2 bases from J, with 9 bases in between. Study-level results: Observed TCR beta diversity per million T cells went down as age went up. This fall followed a roughly linear course with age.

The chain joins TRBV12-3 or TRBV12-4 to TRBJ2-4, with D tentatively TRBD1 or TRBD2 (5 bases each). This TCR came from a woman aged 35 to 49 in good health. The sequenced sample was blood. The CDR3 is CASSWDGTKNIQYF. As DNA, the CDR3 is TGTGCCAGCAGTTGGGACGGAACCAAAAACATTCAGTACTTC.